This T cell receptor beta chain was captured in a study of blood T cell repertoires in COVID-19. Study summary: From the United States, Italy and Spain came samples of acute and convalescent COVID-19. PBMCs, B-cell-depleted T cells, or T cells were the source of the cDNA or gDNA that made up the material.

Libraries were prepared by immunoSEQ multiplex PCR; TCRdb keeps only in-frame clonotypes and omits some of them. The sample has 50,000 to 70,000 clones; roughly 84% are singletons. The CDR3 runs to 15 residues. With 5 bases removed from V and 6 bases from J, the gap between germline ends came to 17 bases. Germline loops: CDR1 LNHDA, CDR2 SQIVND (reference sequence). The sample taken for sequencing was peripheral blood. The V and J genes are TRBV19 and TRBJ2-1, with a weak D call TRBD1 (6 bases). The sequence was obtained from a man older than 75 with COVID-19, enrolled during active disease. In DNA, the CDR3 is TGTGCCAGTAGTGCAGCCGGGACATACAGCAATGAGCAGTTCTTC. Encoded protein: CASSAAGTYSNEQFF.